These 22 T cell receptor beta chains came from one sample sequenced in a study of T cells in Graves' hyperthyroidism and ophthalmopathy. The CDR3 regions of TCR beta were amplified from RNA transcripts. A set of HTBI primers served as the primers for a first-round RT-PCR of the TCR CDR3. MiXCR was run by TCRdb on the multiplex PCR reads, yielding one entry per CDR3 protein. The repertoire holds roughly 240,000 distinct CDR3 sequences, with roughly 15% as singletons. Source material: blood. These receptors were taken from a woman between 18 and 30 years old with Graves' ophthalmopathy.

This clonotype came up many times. The CDR3 DNA is TGTGCCAGCAGAAACCAGGGTTCAGATACGCAGTATTTT. Protein product: CASRNQGSDTQYF. This chain connects TRBV28 to TRBJ2-3, with D possibly matching TRBD1 (5 bases). The CDR3 runs to 13 residues. Trimming cost V 6 bases and J 4 bases, with 11 bases left between them. Per germline, CDR1 MDHEN and CDR2 SYDVKM. The variable domain in full, completed from reference TRBV28 and TRBJ2-3, reads DVKVTQSSRYLVKRTGEKVFLECVQDMDHENMFWYRQDPGLGLRLIYFSYDVKMKEKGDIPEGYSVSREKKERFSLILESASTNQTSMYLCASRNQGSDTQYFGPGTRLTVL.

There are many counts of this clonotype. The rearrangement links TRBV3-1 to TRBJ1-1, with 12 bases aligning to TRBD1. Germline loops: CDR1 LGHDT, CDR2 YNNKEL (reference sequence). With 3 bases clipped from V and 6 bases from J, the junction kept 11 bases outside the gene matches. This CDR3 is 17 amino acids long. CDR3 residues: CASSQGTGGANFAEAFF. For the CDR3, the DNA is TGTGCCAGCAGCCAGGGGACAGGGGGCGCGAATTTCGCTGAAGCTTTCTTT.

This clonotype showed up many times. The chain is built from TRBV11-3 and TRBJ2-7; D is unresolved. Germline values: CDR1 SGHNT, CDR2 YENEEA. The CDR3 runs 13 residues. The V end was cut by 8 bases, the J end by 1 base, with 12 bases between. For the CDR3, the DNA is TGTGCCAGCGGCCAAAGGGCTTCCTACGAGCAGTACTTC. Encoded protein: CASGQRASYEQYF.

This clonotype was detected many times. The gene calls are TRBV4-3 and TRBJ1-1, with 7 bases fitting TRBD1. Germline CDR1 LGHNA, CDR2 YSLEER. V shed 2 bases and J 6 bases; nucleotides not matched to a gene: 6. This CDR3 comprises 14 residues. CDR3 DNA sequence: TGCGCCAGCAGCCAACTCGGACAGGACGCTGAAGCTTTCTTT. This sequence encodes CASSQLGQDAEAFF.

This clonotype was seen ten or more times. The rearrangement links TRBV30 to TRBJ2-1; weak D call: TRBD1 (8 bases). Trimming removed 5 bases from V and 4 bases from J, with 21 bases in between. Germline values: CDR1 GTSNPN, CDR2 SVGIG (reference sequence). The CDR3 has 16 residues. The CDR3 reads CAWSRTGSGAYNEQFF. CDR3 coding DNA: TGTGCCTGGTCACGGACAGGGAGCGGGGCATACAATGAGCAGTTCTTC. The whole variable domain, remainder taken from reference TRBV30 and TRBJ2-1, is SQTIHQWPATLVQPVGSPLSLECTVEGTSNPNLYWYRQAAGRGLQLLFYSVGIGQISSEVPQNLSASRPQDRQFILSSKKLLLSDSGFYLCAWSRTGSGAYNEQFFGPGTRLTVL.

The CDR3, as DNA: TGTGCCAGCAGCCAAGACTGGACTAGCGGGATATACAATGAGCAGTTCTTC. Residues: CASSQDWTSGIYNEQFF. V is TRBV9 and J is TRBJ2-1, with 12 bases matching TRBD2. The CDR3 is made up of 17 amino acids. V was clipped by 4 bases and J by 4 bases; unmatched bases: 9. CDR1 is SGDLS, CDR2 YYNGEE, per germline. Drawing the rest from reference TRBV9 and TRBJ2-1, the complete variable domain is DSGVTQTPKHLITATGQRVTLRCSPRSGDLSVYWYQQSLDQGLQFLIQYYNGEERAKGNILERFSAQQFPDLHSELNLSSLELGDSALYFCASSQDWTSGIYNEQFFGPGTRLTVL.

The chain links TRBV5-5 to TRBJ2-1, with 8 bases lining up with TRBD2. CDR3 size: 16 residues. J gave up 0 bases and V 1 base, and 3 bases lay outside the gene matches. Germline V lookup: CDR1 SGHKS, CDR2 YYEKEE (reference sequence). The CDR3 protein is CASSLFGGGSYNEQFF. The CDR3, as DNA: TGTGCCAGCAGCTTGTTCGGGGGGGGCTCCTACAATGAGCAGTTCTTC.

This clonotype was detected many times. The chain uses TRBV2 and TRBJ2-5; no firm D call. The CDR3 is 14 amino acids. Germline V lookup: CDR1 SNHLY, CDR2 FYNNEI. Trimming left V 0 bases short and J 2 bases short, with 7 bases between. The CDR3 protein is CASSEALGQETQYF. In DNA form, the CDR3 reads TGTGCCAGCAGTGAAGCGTTGGGGCAAGAGACCCAGTACTTC.

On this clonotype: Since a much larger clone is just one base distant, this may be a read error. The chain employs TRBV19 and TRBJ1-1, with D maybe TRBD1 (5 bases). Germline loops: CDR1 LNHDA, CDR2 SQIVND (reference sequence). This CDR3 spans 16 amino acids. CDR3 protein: CASSINYDRLNTGAFF. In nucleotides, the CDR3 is TGTGCCAGTAGTATAAATTATGACAGATTGAACACTGGAGCTTTCTTT.

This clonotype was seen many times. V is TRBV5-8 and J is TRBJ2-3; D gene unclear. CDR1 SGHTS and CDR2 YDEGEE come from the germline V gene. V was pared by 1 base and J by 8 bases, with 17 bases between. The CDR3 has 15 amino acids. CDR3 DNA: TGTGCCAGCAGCTTGTCGAGTCTATCCCTAGTTACGCAGTATTTT. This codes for CASSLSSLSLVTQYF.

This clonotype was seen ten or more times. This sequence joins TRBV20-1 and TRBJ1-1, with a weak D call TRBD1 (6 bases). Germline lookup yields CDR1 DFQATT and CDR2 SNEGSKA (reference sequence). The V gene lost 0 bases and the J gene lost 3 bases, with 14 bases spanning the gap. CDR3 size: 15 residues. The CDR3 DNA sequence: TGCAGTGCTAGAGAGACAACAGGGCTGGACACTGAAGCTTTCTTT. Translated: CSARETTGLDTEAFF.

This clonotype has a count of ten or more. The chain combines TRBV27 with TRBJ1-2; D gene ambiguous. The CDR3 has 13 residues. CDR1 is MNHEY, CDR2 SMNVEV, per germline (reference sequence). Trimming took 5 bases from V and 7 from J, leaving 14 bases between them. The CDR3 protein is CASSQSPRTGYTF. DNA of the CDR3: TGTGCCAGCAGTCAATCCCCCAGGACTGGCTACACCTTC.

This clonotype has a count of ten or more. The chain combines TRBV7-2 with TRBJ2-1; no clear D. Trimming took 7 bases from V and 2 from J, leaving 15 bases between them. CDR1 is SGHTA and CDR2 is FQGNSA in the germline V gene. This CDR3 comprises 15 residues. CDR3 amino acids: CASTVWDQAYNEQFF. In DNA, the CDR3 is TGTGCCAGCACCGTCTGGGATCAGGCCTACAATGAGCAGTTCTTC.

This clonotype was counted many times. CDR3 DNA sequence: TGTGCCACCAGCAGAGATGTTCAGCCCCAGCATTTT. Translation: CATSRDVQPQHF. V gene TRBV15 combines with J gene TRBJ1-5; D ambiguous. CDR1 is LNHNV and CDR2 is YYDKDF in the germline V gene (reference sequence). The CDR3 runs 12 residues. Trimming stripped 0 bases from V and 6 bases from J, with 3 bases between.

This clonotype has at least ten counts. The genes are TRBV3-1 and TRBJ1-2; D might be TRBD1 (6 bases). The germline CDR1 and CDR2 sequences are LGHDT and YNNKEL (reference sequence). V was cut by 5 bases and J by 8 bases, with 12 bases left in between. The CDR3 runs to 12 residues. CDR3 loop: CASSSRTDGYTF. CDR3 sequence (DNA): TGTGCCAGCAGCTCCCGGACAGACGGCTACACCTTC.

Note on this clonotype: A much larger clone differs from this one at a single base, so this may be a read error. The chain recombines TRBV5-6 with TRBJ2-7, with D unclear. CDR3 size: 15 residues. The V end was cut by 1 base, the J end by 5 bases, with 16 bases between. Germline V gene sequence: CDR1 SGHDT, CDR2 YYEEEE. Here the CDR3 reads CASSLQTSLPDEQYF. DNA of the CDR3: TGTGCCAGCAGCTTGCAGACATCCTTACCGGACGAGCAGTACTTC.

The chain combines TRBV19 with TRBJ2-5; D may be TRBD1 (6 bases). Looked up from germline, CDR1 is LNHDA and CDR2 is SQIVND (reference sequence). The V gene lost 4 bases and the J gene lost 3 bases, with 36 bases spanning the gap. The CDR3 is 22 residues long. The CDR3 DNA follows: TGTGCCAGTAGTACCCCGAAAGAGGTCAGGGGTGTAATTAAGCCTGTCGAAGAGACCCAGTACTTC. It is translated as CASSTPKEVRGVIKPVEETQYF.

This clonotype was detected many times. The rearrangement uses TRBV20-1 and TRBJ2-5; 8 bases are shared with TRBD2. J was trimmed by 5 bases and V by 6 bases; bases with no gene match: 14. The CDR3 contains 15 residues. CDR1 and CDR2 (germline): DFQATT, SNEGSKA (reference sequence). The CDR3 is CSARTHSGGGETQYF. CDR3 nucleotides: TGCAGTGCGAGAACCCACTCTGGCGGGGGGGAGACCCAGTACTTC.

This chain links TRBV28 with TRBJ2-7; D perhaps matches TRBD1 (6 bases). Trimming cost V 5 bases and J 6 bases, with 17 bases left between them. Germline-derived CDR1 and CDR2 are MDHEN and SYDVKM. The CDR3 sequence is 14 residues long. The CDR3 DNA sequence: TGTGCCAGCAGTACGGGACGAGAAGGGGGCGAGCAGTACTTC. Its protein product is CASSTGREGGEQYF. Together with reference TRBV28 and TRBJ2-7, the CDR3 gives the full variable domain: DVKVTQSSRYLVKRTGEKVFLECVQDMDHENMFWYRQDPGLGLRLIYFSYDVKMKEKGDIPEGYSVSREKKERFSLILESASTNQTSMYLCASSTGREGGEQYFGPGTRLTVT.

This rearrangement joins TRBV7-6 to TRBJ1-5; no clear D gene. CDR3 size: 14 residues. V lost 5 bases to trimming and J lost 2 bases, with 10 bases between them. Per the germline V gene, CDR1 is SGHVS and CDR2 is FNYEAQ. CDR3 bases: TGTGCCAGCAGCCCAGACACAGGCAATCAGCCCCAGCATTTT. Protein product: CASSPDTGNQPQHF.

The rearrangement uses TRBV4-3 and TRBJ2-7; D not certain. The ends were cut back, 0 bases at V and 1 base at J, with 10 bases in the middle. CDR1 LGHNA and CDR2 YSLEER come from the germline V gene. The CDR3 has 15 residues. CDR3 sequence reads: CASSQDWSLSYEQYF. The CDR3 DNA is TGCGCCAGCAGCCAAGATTGGAGCTTATCCTACGAGCAGTACTTC.

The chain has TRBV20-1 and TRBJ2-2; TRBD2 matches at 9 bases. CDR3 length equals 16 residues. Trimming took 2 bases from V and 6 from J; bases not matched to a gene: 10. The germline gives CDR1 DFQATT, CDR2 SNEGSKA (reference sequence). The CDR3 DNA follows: TGCAGTGCTAGACCCGGGGGCGGGGGGGCCGCCGGGGAGCTGTTTTTT. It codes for CSARPGGGGAAGELFF.